The 13 T cell receptor beta chains presented below share a single source sample, sequenced in a study of blood T cells in healthy people across ages. With a J-beta primer mix and a sample-barcoded 5' primer, a second PCR ran about 7 to 12 cycles. One entry per CDR3 protein, called by TCRdb with MiXCR from the 5' RACE reads. The sample holds about 970,000 distinct CDR3 sequences, roughly 50% seen once. The material sequenced was blood. The receptors shown here come from a woman aged 60 to 75 in good health.

This chain joins TRBV20-1 and TRBJ2-1, with TRBD2 matching over 8 bases. This CDR3 comprises 14 residues. Per the germline V gene, CDR1 is DFQATT and CDR2 is SNEGSKA (reference sequence). J was trimmed by 6 bases and V by 3 bases; bases with no gene match: 7. CDR3 bases: TGCAGTGCTAGGCGAGCGGGAGTGGGCAATGAGCAGTTCTTC. Protein product: CSARRAGVGNEQFF.

This clonotype was counted only a few times. The rearrangement joins TRBV7-2 to TRBJ1-2; D is uncertain. Trimming cost V 2 bases and J 3 bases, with 7 bases left between them. Germline V CDR1 and CDR2: SGHTA, FQGNSA. CDR3 size: 13 residues. The CDR3 loop reads CASSLNRDYGYTF. CDR3 DNA: TGTGCCAGCAGCTTAAATCGTGACTATGGCTACACCTTC.

The chain couples TRBV7-9 to TRBJ2-7; maybe TRBD2 (5 bases). Trimming shortened V by 5 bases and J by 5 bases, and 16 bases separated the two germline ends. The CDR3 consists of 14 residues. Germline lookup yields CDR1 SEHNR and CDR2 FQNEAQ (reference sequence). Here the CDR3 DNA reads TGTGCCAGCAGCCCCCTTGCCGCCGGGGACGAGCAGTACTTC. This gives the protein CASSPLAAGDEQYF.

This clonotype occurred a few times. The chain recombines TRBV12-3 or TRBV12-4 with TRBJ2-7, with D maybe TRBD2 (5 bases). The CDR3 contains 13 residues. V was shortened by 5 bases and J by 3 bases, with 11 bases between the two germline ends. CDR3 sequence: CASSEGRFYEQYF. The CDR3 DNA is TGTGCCAGCAGTGAGGGCCGTTTCTACGAGCAGTACTTC.

The chain uses TRBV7-9 and TRBJ2-7; D remains unclear. CDR3 length: 11 residues. CDR1 is SEHNR and CDR2 is FQNEAQ in the germline V gene (reference sequence). V lost 5 bases, J lost 6 bases, and 8 bases lay in between. DNA for the CDR3: TGTGCCAGCAGCCCGCCCCCCGAGCAGTACTTC. This encodes CASSPPPEQYF. The complete variable domain, with remaining parts taken from reference TRBV7-9 and TRBJ2-7, reads DTGVSQNPRHKITKRGQNVTFRCDPISEHNRLYWYRQTLGQGPEFLTYFQNEAQLEKSRLLSDRFSAERPKGSFSTLEIQRTEQGDSAMYLCASSPPPEQYFGPGTRLTVT.

CDR3 DNA: TGTGCCAGCAGTGATTTTGGGTGGCGAGAGACCCAGTACTTC. This gives the protein CASSDFGWRETQYF. The V call is TRBV6-1, the J call TRBJ2-7; no clear D gene. Gene TRBJ2-5 matches the end of the DNA better, so the J call may be wrong. CDR3 length: 14 amino acids. In germline, CDR1 is MNHNS, CDR2 SASEGT.

The rearrangement joins TRBV7-2 to TRBJ2-2; D remains unclear. V was trimmed by 7 bases and J by 7 bases, leaving 13 bases between them. Germline lookup yields CDR1 SGHTA and CDR2 FQGNSA. CDR3 size: 13 residues. The chain's CDR3 is CASTPSALGELFF. DNA for the CDR3: TGTGCCAGCACCCCATCCGCGCTCGGGGAGCTGTTTTTT.

This clonotype occurred many times. The genes are TRBV3-1 and TRBJ1-1, with a tentative D call TRBD1 (5 bases). Between the trimmed V and J ends, which lost 2 bases and 5 bases, there was a span of 9 bases. Per the germline V gene, CDR1 is LGHDT and CDR2 is YNNKEL (reference sequence). The CDR3 consists of 13 residues. CDR3 amino acids: CASSQLGGTEAFF. The CDR3 DNA sequence: TGTGCCAGCAGCCAATTGGGGGGAACTGAAGCTTTCTTT.

This clonotype was seen a few times. The chain uses TRBV12-3 or TRBV12-4 and TRBJ2-6; D not certain. Trimming removed 6 bases from V and 5 bases from J, with 11 bases in between. The CDR3 loop spans 14 amino acids. The CDR3 DNA follows: TGTGCCAGCAGCGACTTTGGGCGGGCCAACGTCCTGACTTTC. Its protein is CASSDFGRANVLTF.

This clonotype was seen only a few times. The genes are TRBV3-1 and TRBJ2-5; D may be TRBD2 (6 bases). V dropped 3 bases and J dropped 0 bases, with 17 bases sitting between them. Germline CDR1 is LGHDT and CDR2 is YNNKEL (reference sequence). This CDR3 comprises 17 residues. In DNA, the CDR3 is TGTGCCAGCAGCCATCCGCGGGGTCGCGAGTACCAAGAGACCCAGTACTTC. This sequence encodes CASSHPRGREYQETQYF.

The chain carries TRBV15 and TRBJ2-4, with TRBD2 matching 13 bases. The DNA end lines up better with TRBJ2-7; the J call may be wrong. Germline V gene data show CDR1 as LNHNV and CDR2 as YYDKDF (reference sequence). This CDR3 is 14 amino acids long. CDR3 in amino acids: CATSRGLAGYEQYF. The CDR3 DNA is TGTGCCACCAGCAGGGGACTAGCGGGGTACGAGCAGTACTTC.

There are a few counts of this clonotype. The CDR3 protein is CASSSLGASGSGTTDTQYF. CDR3 bases: TGTGCCAGCAGCTCGCTTGGGGCTAGCGGGAGCGGGACCACAGATACGCAGTATTTT. The rearrangement joins TRBV7-3 to TRBJ2-3; 10 bases are shared with TRBD2. CDR1 is SGHTA, CDR2 FQGTGA, per germline. J lost 2 bases, V lost 4 bases, and 15 bases had no gene match. This CDR3 has 19 amino acids.

This clonotype has just one count. The V gene is TRBV20-1, the J gene TRBJ2-1; perhaps TRBD1 as D (6 bases). The CDR3 has 14 amino acids. The V gene's germline CDR1 is DFQATT and CDR2 SNEGSKA (reference sequence). The V end was cut by 2 bases, the J end by 8 bases, with 16 bases between. The CDR3 bases are TGCAGTGCTAGAAAATCCGGGACATGGGATGAGCAGTTCTTC. This encodes CSARKSGTWDEQFF.